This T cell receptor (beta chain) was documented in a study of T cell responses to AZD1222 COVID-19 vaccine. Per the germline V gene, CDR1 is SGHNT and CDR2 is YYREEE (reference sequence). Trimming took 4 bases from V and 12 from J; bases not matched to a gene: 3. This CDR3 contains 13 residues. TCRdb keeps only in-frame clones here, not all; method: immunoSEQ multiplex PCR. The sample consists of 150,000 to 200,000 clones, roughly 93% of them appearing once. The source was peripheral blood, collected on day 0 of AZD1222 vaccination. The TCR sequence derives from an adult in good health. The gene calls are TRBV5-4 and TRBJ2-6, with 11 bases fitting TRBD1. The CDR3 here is CASSMDRGLVLTF. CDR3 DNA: TGTGCCAGCAGCATGGACAGGGGGCTCGTCCTGACTTTC.